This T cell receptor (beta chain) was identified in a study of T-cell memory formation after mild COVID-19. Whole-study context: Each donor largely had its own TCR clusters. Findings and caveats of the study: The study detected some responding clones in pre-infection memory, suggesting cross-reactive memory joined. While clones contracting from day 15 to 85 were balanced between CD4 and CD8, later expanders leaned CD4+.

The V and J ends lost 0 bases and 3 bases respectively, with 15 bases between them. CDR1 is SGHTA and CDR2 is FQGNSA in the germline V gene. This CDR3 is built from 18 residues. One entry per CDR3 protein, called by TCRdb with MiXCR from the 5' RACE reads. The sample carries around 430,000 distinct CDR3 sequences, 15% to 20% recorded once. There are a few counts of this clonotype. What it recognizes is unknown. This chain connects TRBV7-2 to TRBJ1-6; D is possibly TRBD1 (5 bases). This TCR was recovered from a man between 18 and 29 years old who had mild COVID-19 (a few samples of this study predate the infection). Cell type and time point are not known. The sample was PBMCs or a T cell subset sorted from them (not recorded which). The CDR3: CASSLAYRGTRYNSPLHF. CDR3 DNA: TGTGCCAGCAGCTTAGCCTACCGAGGGACCCGCTATAATTCACCCCTCCACTTT.